The source of this T cell receptor (beta chain) is a study of lymphopenia after photon versus proton radiotherapy (dated by TCRdb to between 2019 and 2020). For the study in its entirety: The study compared the immunological effects of photon versus proton radiation therapy in patients with gastrointestinal tumors who developed high-grade lymphopenia. A cohort of around 21 patients with gastrointestinal tumors who received either photon or proton therapy and subsequently developed lymphopenia was included. The study aimed to characterize how the two radiation modalities differ in their impact on the immune system.

As to this clone: Which antigen it targets is not known. No clone much larger than this one lies a single base away; base qualities are absent.

The CDR3 measures 15 amino acids from cysteine to phenylalanine. Only the CDR3 DNA is retained, 45 bases long and in frame from the first base. From the germline V gene, CDR1 is MDHEN and CDR2 is SYDVKM. The germline ends are 10 bases apart after V is trimmed by 2 bases and J by 0 bases. Summary of the overall study and its limitations: Proton-treated patients stayed relatively stable during treatment, while photon-treated patients lost naive T cells and TCR diversity and gained effector/memory populations. The authors looked at the survival association only in patients who died, and they framed better survival with proton therapy as a possibility rather than a demonstrated result. Across the cohort, among patients who died, a greater drop in TCR diversity after the nadir was inversely correlated with overall survival time. Once the lymphocyte count had reached its nadir, the repertoires of photon-treated patients showed oligoclonal expansion, particularly of CD8+ Temra cells, and this expansion drove the decline in diversity.

Libraries were constructed by the immunoSEQ multiplex PCR assay. T cell repertoires were profiled by deep sequencing of rearranged TCR beta loci, alongside multiparametric flow cytometry. TCRdb took this table from immuneACCESS and kept in-frame rearrangements with V and J called. Such tables lack part of the clones; where checked against another copy, unresolved V genes explain under half of the gap, and the rest is unexplained. The sample data list 20,000 to 25,000 clones, and around 90% of these were observed just once. Around 9% of the sample goes to the ten largest clones. This chain is built from TRBV28 and TRBJ1-1; the D region possibly corresponds to TRBD1 (5 bases align). The receptor's source is a woman in her 70s with pancreatic cancer. Some clones in this sample may be carry-over from other donors' samples. The source was peripheral blood, collected from a patient treated with proton-based radiotherapy. This receptor carries the CDR3 CASSLQGIVNTEAFF. Read as DNA, the sequence is TGTGCCAGCAGTTTACAGGGTATCGTGAACACTGAAGCTTTCTTT. Joined to the reference TRBV28 and TRBJ1-1 proteins, this CDR3 gives the full variable domain: DVKVTQSSRYLVKRTGEKVFLECVQDMDHENMFWYRQDPGLGLRLIYFSYDVKMKEKGDIPEGYSVSREKKERFSLILESASTNQTSMYLCASSLQGIVNTEAFFGQGTRLTVV.